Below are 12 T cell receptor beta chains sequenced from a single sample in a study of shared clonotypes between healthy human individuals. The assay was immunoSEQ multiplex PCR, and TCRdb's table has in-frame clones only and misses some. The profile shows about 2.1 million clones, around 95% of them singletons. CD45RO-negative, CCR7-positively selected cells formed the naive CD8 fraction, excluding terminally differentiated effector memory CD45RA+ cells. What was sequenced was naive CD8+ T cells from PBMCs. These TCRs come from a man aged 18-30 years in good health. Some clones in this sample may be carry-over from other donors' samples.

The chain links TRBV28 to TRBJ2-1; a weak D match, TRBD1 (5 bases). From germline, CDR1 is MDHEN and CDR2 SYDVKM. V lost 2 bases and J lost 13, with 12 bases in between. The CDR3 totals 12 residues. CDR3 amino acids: CASSLRGPPQFF. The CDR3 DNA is TGTGCCAGCAGTTTAAGGGGTCCTCCCCAGTTCTTC.

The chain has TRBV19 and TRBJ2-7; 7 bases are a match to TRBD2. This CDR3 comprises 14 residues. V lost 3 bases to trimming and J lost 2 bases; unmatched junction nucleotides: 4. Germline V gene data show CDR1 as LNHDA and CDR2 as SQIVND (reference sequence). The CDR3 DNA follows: TGTGCCAGTAGTATCATAGCGGGTACCTACGAGCAGTACTTC. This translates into CASSIIAGTYEQYF. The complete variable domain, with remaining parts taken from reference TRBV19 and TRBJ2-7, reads DGGITQSPKYLFRKEGQNVTLSCEQNLNHDAMYWYRQDPGQGLRLIYYSQIVNDFQKGDIAEGYSVSREKKESFPLTVTSAQKNPTAFYLCASSIIAGTYEQYFGPGTRLTVT.

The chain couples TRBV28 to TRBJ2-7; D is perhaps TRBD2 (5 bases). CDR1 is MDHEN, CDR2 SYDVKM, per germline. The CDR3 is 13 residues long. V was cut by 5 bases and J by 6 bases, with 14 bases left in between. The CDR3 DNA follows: TGTGCCAGCAGTATCAACTGGACTCGCGAGCAGTACTTC. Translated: CASSINWTREQYF.

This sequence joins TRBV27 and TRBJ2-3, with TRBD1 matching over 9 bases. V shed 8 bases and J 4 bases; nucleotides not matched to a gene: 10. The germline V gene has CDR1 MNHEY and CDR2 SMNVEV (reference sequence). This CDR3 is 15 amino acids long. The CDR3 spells CASAEDRGPADTQYF. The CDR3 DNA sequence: TGTGCCAGCGCCGAGGACAGGGGACCGGCAGATACGCAGTATTTT.

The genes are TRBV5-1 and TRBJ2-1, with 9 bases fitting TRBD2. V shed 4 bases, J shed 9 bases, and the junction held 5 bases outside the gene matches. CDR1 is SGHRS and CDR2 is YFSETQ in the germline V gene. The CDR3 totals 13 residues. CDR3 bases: TGCGCCAGCAGCACTGGGACTAGCCTTGAGCAGTTCTTC. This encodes CASSTGTSLEQFF. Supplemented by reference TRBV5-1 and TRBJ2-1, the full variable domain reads KAGVTQTPRYLIKTRGQQVTLSCSPISGHRSVSWYQQTPGQGLQFLFEYFSETQRNKGNFPGRFSGRQFSNSRSEMNVSTLELGDSALYLCASSTGTSLEQFFGPGTRLTVL.

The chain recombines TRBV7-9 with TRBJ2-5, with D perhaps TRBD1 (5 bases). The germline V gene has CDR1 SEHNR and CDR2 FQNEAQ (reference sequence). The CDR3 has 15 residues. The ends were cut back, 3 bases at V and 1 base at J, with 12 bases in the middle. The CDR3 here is CASSFKGDSQETQYF. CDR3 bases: TGTGCCAGCAGCTTCAAAGGAGACAGCCAAGAGACCCAGTACTTC. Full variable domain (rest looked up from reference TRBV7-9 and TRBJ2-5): DTGVSQNPRHKITKRGQNVTFRCDPISEHNRLYWYRQTLGQGPEFLTYFQNEAQLEKSRLLSDRFSAERPKGSFSTLEIQRTEQGDSAMYLCASSFKGDSQETQYFGPGTRLLVL.

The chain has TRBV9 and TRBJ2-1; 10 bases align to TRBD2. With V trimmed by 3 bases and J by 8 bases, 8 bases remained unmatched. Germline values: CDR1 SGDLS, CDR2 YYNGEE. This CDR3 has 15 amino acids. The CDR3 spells CASSGSSGRVDEQFF. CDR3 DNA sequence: TGTGCCAGCAGCGGGTCTAGCGGGAGAGTAGATGAGCAGTTCTTC.

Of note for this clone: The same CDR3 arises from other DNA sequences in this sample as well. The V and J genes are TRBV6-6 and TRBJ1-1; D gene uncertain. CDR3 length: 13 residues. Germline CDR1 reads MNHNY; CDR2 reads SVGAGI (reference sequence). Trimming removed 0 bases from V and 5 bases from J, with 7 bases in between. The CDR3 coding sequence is TGTGCCAGCAGTTACTCGGGCGGGACTGAAGCTTTCTTT. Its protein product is CASSYSGGTEAFF.

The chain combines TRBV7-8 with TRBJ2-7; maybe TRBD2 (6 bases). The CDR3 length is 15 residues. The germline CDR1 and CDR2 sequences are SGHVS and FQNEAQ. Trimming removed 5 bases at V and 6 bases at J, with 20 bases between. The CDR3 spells CASSTSARTTGEQYF. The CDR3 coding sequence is TGTGCCAGCAGCACATCCGCCCGGACTACCGGCGAGCAGTACTTC.

CDR3 sequence: CASSAQGIEQFF. CDR3 nucleotide sequence: TGTGCCAGCAGTGCACAGGGAATTGAGCAGTTCTTC. V usage is TRBV6-6 and J usage is TRBJ2-1, with D perhaps TRBD1 (6 bases). V dropped 5 bases and J dropped 9 bases, with 11 bases sitting between them. Per germline, CDR1 MNHNY and CDR2 SVGAGI (reference sequence). The CDR3 extends over 12 amino acids.

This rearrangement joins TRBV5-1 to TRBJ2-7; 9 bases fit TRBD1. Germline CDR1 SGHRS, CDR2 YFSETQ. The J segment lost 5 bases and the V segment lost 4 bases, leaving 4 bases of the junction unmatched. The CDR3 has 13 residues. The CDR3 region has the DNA TGCGCCAGCAGCCCGACAGGGGGGGACGAGCAGTACTTC. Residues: CASSPTGGDEQYF.

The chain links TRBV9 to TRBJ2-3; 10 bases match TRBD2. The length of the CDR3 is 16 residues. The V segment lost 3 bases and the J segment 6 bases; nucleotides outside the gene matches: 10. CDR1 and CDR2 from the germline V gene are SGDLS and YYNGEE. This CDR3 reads CASSGTSGPRWDTQYF. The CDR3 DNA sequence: TGTGCCAGCAGCGGGACTAGCGGCCCTAGATGGGATACGCAGTATTTT.